This is a list of T cell receptor beta chains from one sample in a study of shared T cell receptors in the human thymus. Sequencing used immunoSEQ multiplex PCR; TCRdb keeps in-frame clones, though not all of them. The profile shows around 730,000 clones, over 75% of them singletons. The same sample was also used in a study of human thymus T cells.

The specimen sequenced was thymocytes. The source is a girl under three years old with a congenital heart defect. Each CDR3 is given with its conserved first and last residue. The D gene is left open where the match is weak. A row's size may be missing; if present it is once, few, many or a size class.

D gene,clone size,V gene,J gene,CDR3 protein
TRBD1,NA,TRBV18,TRBJ1-2,CASSLETDRVGCCGYTF
TRBD2,NA,TRBV28,TRBJ2-5,CATTPPYLAGGSGAQYF
NA,few,TRBV14,TRBJ2-7,CASSHGGITYEQYF
TRBD1,NA,TRBV25-1,NA,CATTQNPDRGTTYEQYF
NA,NA,TRBV5-1,NA,CASMPGTRLGYEQYF
NA,NA,TRBV4-1,TRBJ1-1,CASSLLQGTSNTEAFF
TRBD1,NA,TRBV28,TRBJ2-7,CASKTGDAYEQYF
NA,few,TRBV5-1,TRBJ1-2,CEILTLCYGYTF
NA,NA,TRBV19,TRBJ1-4,CASTTGSEEKLFF
TRBD1,NA,TRBV6-6,TRBJ1-3,CASSSDRASSGNTIYF
TRBD1,NA,TRBV27,TRBJ2-1,CASSWSGTGSYNEQFF
NA,few,TRBV7-6,TRBJ1-3,CASSLAPDSGNTIYF
TRBD1,NA,TRBV5-6,TRBJ1-2,CASSGGQGAMSNYGYTF
TRBD1,NA,TRBV5-6,TRBJ1-1,CASGKTGGLNTEAFF
TRBD1,NA,TRBV6-6,TRBJ2-7,CASSTGTEFYEQYF